The clone carrying this T cell receptor beta chain was counted a few times. Repertoires were generated with immunoSEQ multiplex PCR, while TCRdb's copy carries only in-frame clones and drops some. The sample records 150,000 or so clones, approximately 90% being singletons. The entry originates in a study of T cell responses to AZD1222 COVID-19 vaccine. Overall study context: Second-dose schedules of about 4 or about 12 weeks were combined.

The trim removed 5 bases at V and 6 bases at J, leaving 9 bases unmatched. Germline assignment: CDR1 MNHEY and CDR2 SMNVEV (reference sequence). The CDR3 is made up of 16 amino acids. This sequence originates from an adult in good health. Sample: peripheral blood, taken on day 0 of AZD1222 vaccination. The chain uses TRBV27 and TRBJ2-7; 14 bases are shared with TRBD2. This CDR3 is CASSPEGLAGVAEQYF. DNA of the CDR3: TGTGCCAGCAGTCCCGAGGGACTAGCGGGAGTAGCCGAGCAGTACTTC.